This paragraph reports one TCR beta chain. The record originates from a study of CD8 T cells in Susac syndrome. V trimming: 5 bases; J trimming: 3 bases; junction bases outside the gene matches: 4. This CDR3 comprises 14 residues. CDR1 and CDR2 from the germline V gene are SGHVS and FNYEAQ. TCR beta was sequenced from blood CD8+ and CD4+ T cells. Negative isolation yielded CD8+ and CD4+ T cells; FACS enriched TEMRA cells. cDNA came from about 0.46 to 1 ug RNA primed by random hexamers. Amplification of TCR beta CDR3 across 54 Vbeta and 13 Jbeta was performed with immunoSEQ multiplex PCR. TCRdb re-analysed the immunoSEQ multiplex PCR reads in MiXCR, keeping a single row per CDR3 protein. Of hundreds of thousands of distinct CDR3 sequences in the sample, 93% were seen once.

This TCR was recovered from a human donor with multiple sclerosis. The chain couples TRBV7-6 to TRBJ1-5; TRBD1 matches at 7 bases. Sequenced material: CD4+ T cells from PBMCs. The CDR3 bases are TGTGCCAGCAGCCCACAGGGGTACAATCAGCCCCAGCATTTT. Translation: CASSPQGYNQPQHF. Combining the CDR3 with reference TRBV7-6 and TRBJ1-5 gives the whole variable domain GAGVSQSPRYKVTKRGQDVALRCDPISGHVSLYWYRQALGQGPEFLTYFNYEAQQDKSGLPNDRFSAERPEGSISTLTIQRTEQRDSAMYRCASSPQGYNQPQHFGDGTRLSIL.